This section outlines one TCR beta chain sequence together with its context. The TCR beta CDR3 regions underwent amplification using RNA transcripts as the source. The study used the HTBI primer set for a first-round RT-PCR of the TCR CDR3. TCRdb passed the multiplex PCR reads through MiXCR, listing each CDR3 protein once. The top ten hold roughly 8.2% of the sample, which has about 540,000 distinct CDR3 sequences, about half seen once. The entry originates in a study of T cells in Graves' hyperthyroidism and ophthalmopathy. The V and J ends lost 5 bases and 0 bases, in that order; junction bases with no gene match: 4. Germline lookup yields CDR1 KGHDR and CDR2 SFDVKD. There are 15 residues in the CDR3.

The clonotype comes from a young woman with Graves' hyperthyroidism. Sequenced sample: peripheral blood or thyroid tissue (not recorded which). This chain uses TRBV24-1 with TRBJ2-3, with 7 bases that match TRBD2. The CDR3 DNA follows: TGTGCCACCAGTGCGGGGGGATCTAGCACAGATACGCAGTATTTT. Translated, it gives CATSAGGSSTDTQYF.